Included here is one TCR beta chain sequence, with context. In the original processing: The authors estimated nucleated cell counts from reference gene primer amplification. Generated by immunoSEQ multiplex PCR, the TCRdb table keeps only in-frame clones and is missing some. V and J calls and clone size are given by that table; D and trimming were obtained from the DNA. The data hold roughly 90,000 clones, with roughly 87% observed a single time. V was cut by 3 bases and J by 4 bases, with 12 bases left in between. This CDR3 comprises 15 residues. CDR1 and CDR2 (germline): WSHSY, SAAADI. This specimen belongs to a study of blood T cell repertoires in COVID-19. Study overall: Whether acute or convalescent, the COVID-19 samples came from the United States, Italy and Spain. The cDNA or gDNA used as material had been derived from T cells, B-cell-depleted T cells, or PBMCs.

This TCR was sampled from a man in his forties or fifties with acute or convalescent COVID-19. The chain employs TRBV10-2 and TRBJ2-2, with no clear D. The material sequenced was peripheral blood. The CDR3 protein is CASSDFVTATGELFF. The CDR3 region has the DNA TGCGCCAGCAGTGATTTCGTCACAGCCACCGGGGAGCTGTTTTTT.